This T cell receptor (beta chain) was observed in a study of T cells expressing NK-cell markers. The CDR3 loop spans 15 amino acids. Germline values: CDR1 MNHEY, CDR2 SVGAGI. TCRdb re-analyzed the 5' RACE reads; it lists each CDR3 protein once, without DNA. Its table records over 200,000 distinct CDR3 sequences. The specimen sequenced was blood T cells: a sorted CD56 or NKG2C T cell subset, CD4+ or CD8+ T cells, or bulk PBMC T cells (not recorded which). The J gene is TRBJ1-5, the V gene TRBV6-5. This clonotype originated in a man aged 18 to 29 in good health. CDR3 loop: CASSYLPLGNQPQHF.